Listed below are T cell receptor beta chains from one sample, sequenced in a study of blood T cell repertoires in COVID-19. Clones were read by immunoSEQ multiplex PCR, and TCRdb kept only the in-frame ones, dropping some. The table has some 120,000 clones, almost 85% seen once. Sequences were obtained from peripheral blood. These receptors were obtained from an older man with active or convalescent COVID-19. CDR3s include the opening cysteine and the closing phenylalanine or tryptophan. The order of the fields is V gene, CDR3 protein.

TRBV3-1/TRBV3-2	CASSLKRKMSSYNEQFF
TRBV30	CAWSGGGQGASYNEQFF
TRBV29-1	CSVLQGAKNIQYF
TRBV2	CASSELGRWFF
TRBV19	CASSVTGTGGINSYEQYF
TRBV3-1/TRBV3-2	CASSGGEYGYTF
TRBV10-1	CASYEVRGGTTREQYF
TRBV2	CAIPTSLVADTQYF
TRBV7-7	CASSLSPATTGELFF
TRBV19	CASSIGQGARNEQFF
TRBV2	CASSEEGQDGYTF
TRBV12-5	CASGYVVGVSYEQYF
TRBV28	CASSLERLRGQYF
TRBV7-9	CASSLAGGLNLQSYEQYF
TRBV11-2	CASRNRETAFF
TRBV3-1/TRBV3-2	CASNTGPLFSF
TRBV7-2	CASSWTSGSYEQYF
TRBV9	CASSVFSGMLSYNEQFF
TRBV27	CASSTVAAPGGYTF
TRBV9	CASSVGSRDTQYF
TRBV2	CASRESSGAYNEQFF
TRBV7-8	CASSPDPGSNTGELFF
TRBV13	CASSSPQGYEQFF
TRBV5-1	CASSLFGREVDGYTF
TRBV6-5	CASSYSARNIQYF
TRBV5-1	CASSSSWGTGSRSLHF
TRBV5-6	CASNWGLRAAAGYTF
TRBV2	CASSPGLADTDTQYF
TRBV3-1/TRBV3-2	CASSLPTSGSAHEQFF
TRBV7-2	CASSLKWGRDSPLHF
TRBV5-1	CASSFGQADNSPLHF
TRBV6-5	CASKASPGEQYF
TRBV11-2	CASTRGAGLRNTGELFF
TRBV7-2	CASSPGTSGPSYEQYF
TRBV5-1	CASSLGIAGDPDTQYF
TRBV7-9	CASSLALAGGSYEQYF
TRBV6-5	CASLRREEQYF
TRBV19	CASSSPGQGLYEQYF
TRBV7-2	CASSLEGTVIAGELFF
TRBV6-2/TRBV6-3	CASSPGQGYNEQFF
TRBV7-9	CASSLGLGPAGYTF
TRBV21-1	CASSKVLPPLEEKLFF